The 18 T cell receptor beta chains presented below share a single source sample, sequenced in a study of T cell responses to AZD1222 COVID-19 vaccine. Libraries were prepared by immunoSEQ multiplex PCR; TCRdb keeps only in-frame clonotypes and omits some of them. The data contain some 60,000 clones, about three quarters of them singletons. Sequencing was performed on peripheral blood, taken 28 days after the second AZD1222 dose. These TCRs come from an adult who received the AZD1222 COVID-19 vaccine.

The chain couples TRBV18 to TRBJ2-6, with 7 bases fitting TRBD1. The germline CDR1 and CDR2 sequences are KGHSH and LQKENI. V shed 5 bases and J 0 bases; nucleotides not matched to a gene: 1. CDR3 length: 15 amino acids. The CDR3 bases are TGTGCCAGCTCAACAGGGGTCTCTGGGGCCAACGTCCTGACTTTC. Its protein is CASSTGVSGANVLTF.

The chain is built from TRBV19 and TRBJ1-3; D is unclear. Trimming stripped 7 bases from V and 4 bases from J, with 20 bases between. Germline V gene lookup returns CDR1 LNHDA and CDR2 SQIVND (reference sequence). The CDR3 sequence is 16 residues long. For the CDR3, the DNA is TGTGCCAGTACTTTCGGAAGCGGGAGACTAGGAAACACCATATATTTT. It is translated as CASTFGSGRLGNTIYF.

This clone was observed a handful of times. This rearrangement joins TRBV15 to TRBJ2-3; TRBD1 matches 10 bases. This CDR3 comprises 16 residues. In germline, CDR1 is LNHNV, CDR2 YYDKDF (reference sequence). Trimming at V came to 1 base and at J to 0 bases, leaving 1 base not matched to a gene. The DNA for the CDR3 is TGTGCCACCAGCAGAGGGGACAGGGGAAGCACAGATACGCAGTATTTT. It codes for CATSRGDRGSTDTQYF.

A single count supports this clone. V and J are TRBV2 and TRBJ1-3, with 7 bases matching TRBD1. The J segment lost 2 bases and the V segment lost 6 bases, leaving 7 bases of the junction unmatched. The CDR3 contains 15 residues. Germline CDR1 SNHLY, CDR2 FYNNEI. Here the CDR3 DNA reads TGTGCCAGCAGGCTTGGGACAGCAACTGGAAACACCATATATTTT. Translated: CASRLGTATGNTIYF.

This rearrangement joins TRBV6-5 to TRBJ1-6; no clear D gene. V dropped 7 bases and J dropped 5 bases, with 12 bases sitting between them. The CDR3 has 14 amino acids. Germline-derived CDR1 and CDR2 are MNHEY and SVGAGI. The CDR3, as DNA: TGTGCCAGCACCCGTGGAGCTGATAATTCACCCCTCCACTTT. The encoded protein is CASTRGADNSPLHF.

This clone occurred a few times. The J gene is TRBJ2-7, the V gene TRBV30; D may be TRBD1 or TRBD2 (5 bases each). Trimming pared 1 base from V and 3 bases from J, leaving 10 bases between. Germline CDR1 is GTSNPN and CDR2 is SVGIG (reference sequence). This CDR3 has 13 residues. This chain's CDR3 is CAWSAGTDYEQYF. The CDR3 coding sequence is TGTGCCTGGAGTGCGGGGACGGACTACGAGCAGTACTTC.

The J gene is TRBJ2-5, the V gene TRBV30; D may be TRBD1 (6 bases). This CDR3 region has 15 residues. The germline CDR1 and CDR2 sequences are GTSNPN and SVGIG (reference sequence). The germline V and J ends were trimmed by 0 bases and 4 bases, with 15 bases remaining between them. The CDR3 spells CAWSVGVGASETQYF. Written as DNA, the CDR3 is TGTGCCTGGAGTGTAGGGGTGGGGGCGTCAGAGACCCAGTACTTC.

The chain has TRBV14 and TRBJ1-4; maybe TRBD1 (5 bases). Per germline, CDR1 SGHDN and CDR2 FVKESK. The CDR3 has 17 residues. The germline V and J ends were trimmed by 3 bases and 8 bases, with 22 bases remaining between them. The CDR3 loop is CASSHIGSRGSREKLFF. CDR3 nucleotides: TGTGCCAGCAGCCACATAGGTAGCCGGGGGTCGCGGGAAAAACTGTTTTTT.

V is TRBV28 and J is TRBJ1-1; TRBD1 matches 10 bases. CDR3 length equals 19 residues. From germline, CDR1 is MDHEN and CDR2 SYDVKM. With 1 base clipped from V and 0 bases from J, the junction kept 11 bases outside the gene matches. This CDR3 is CASSLYLTRTGGMNTEAFF. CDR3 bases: TGTGCCAGCAGTTTATACCTAACCCGGACAGGGGGGATGAACACTGAAGCTTTCTTT.

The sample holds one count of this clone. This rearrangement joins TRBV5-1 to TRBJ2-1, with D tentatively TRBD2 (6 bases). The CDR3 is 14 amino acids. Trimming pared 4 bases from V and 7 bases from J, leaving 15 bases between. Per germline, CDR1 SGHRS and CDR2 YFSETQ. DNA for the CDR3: TGCGCCAGCAGCCCAGGACTGGAGGGGAATGAGCAGTTCTTC. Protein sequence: CASSPGLEGNEQFF.

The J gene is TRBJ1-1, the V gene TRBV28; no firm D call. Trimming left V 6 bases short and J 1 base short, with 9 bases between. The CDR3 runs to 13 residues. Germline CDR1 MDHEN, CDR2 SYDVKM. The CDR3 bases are TGTGCCAGCAGCCAGACACGGAACACTGAAGCTTTCTTT. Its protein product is CASSQTRNTEAFF. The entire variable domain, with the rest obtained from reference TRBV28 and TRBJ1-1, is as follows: DVKVTQSSRYLVKRTGEKVFLECVQDMDHENMFWYRQDPGLGLRLIYFSYDVKMKEKGDIPEGYSVSREKKERFSLILESASTNQTSMYLCASSQTRNTEAFFGQGTRLTVV.

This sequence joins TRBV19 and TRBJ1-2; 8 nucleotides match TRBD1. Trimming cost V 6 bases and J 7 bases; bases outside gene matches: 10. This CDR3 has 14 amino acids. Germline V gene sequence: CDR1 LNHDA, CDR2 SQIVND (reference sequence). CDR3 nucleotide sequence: TGTGCCAGTAGATCGGACAGGGAGGGTTTTGGCTACACCTTC. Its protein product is CASRSDREGFGYTF.

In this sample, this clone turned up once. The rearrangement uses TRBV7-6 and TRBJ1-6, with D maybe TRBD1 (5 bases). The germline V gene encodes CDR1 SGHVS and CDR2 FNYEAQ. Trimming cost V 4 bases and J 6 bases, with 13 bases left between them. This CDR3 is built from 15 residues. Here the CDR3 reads CASSSGGEGNSPLHF. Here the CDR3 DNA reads TGTGCCAGCAGCTCCGGGGGAGAGGGTAATTCACCCCTCCACTTT.

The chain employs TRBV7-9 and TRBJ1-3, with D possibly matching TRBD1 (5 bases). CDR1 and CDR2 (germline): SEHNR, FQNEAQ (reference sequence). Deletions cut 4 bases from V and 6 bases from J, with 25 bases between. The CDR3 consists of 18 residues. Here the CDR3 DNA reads TGTGCCAGCAGCTCCACTCGGTTAGGGGCGGGCCCGACAAACACCATATATTTT. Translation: CASSSTRLGAGPTNTIYF.

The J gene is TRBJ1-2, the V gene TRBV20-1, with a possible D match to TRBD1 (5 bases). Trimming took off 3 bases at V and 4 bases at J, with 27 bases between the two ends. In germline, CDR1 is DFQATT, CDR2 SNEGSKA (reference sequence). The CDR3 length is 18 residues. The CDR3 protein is CSASPLVAGPNSLYGYTF. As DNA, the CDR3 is TGCAGTGCTAGTCCCCTGGTCGCAGGGCCCAATTCTCTCTATGGCTACACCTTC.

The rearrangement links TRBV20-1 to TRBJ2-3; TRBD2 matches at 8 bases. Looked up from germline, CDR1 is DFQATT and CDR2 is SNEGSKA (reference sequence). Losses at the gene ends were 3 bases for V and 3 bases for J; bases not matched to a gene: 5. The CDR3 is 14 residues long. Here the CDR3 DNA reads TGCAGTGCTAGTACGGGGGGGAATACAGATACGCAGTATTTT. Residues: CSASTGGNTDTQYF.

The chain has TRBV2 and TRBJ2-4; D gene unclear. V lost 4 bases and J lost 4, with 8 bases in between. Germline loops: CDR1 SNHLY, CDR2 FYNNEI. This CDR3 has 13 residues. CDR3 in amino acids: CASSVETKNIQYF. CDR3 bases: TGTGCCAGCAGTGTCGAGACAAAAAACATTCAGTACTTC.

Here the CDR3 DNA reads TGCAGCGCCGAAAAGGGGACCTACAATGAGCAGTTCTTC. This gives the protein CSAEKGTYNEQFF. The V call is TRBV29-1, the J call TRBJ2-1; a weak D match, TRBD1 (5 bases). CDR1 is SQVTM, CDR2 ANQGSEA, per germline. V was shortened by 7 bases and J by 2 bases, with 12 bases between the two germline ends. The length of the CDR3 is 13 residues.